The next 17 T cell receptor beta chains were all read from a single sample in a study of blood T cell repertoires in COVID-19. Sequenced by immunoSEQ multiplex PCR; TCRdb stores in-frame clones only, minus some. The sample has about 300,000 clones, roughly 85% seen once; the top ten hold 1.5% to 2%. Sequences were obtained from PBMCs or T cells enriched from blood (not recorded which). The receptors shown here come from a woman between 25 and 40 years old who had been exposed to COVID-19.

This chain links TRBV10-3 with TRBJ2-1; D is perhaps TRBD2 (5 bases). The V gene's germline CDR1 is ENHRY and CDR2 SYGVKD. V was clipped by 2 bases and J by 10 bases, with 18 bases between them. This CDR3 is 15 amino acids long. DNA for the CDR3: TGTGCCATCAGTGAGGAGGGTTCGTCTGGTCGGGAGCAGTTCTTC. The encoded protein is CAISEEGSSGREQFF.

The V call is TRBV7-6, the J call TRBJ1-2, with 11 positions matching TRBD1. This CDR3 is 15 amino acids long. Trimming at V came to 1 base and at J to 6 bases, leaving 4 bases not matched to a gene. The germline CDR1 and CDR2 sequences are SGHVS and FNYEAQ. The CDR3, as DNA: TGTGCCAGCAGCTTAGGCCGGGGACAGGGGGATGGCTACACCTTC. It encodes CASSLGRGQGDGYTF.

The chain links TRBV13 to TRBJ2-5; the match to TRBD2 covers 12 bases. This CDR3 spans 16 amino acids. The ends lost 5 bases at V and 1 base at J; junction bases unmatched: 5. CDR1 and CDR2 from the germline V gene are PRHDT and FYEKMQ (reference sequence). The CDR3, as DNA: TGTGCCAGCAGCGGGCGACTAGCGGGGGCCCAAGAGACCCAGTACTTC. It translates to CASSGRLAGAQETQYF.

V usage is TRBV5-1 and J usage is TRBJ2-5; D is unclear. Germline V gene data show CDR1 as SGHRS and CDR2 as YFSETQ. The CDR3 spans 13 residues. Between the trimmed V and J ends, which lost 5 bases and 0 bases, there was a span of 8 bases. For the CDR3, the DNA is TGCGCCAGCAGTCCTGAGTACCAAGAGACCCAGTACTTC. It yields the protein CASSPEYQETQYF.

The V call is TRBV5-1, the J call TRBJ2-7; D is perhaps TRBD1 (6 bases). The CDR3 has 12 residues. Trimming removed 2 bases at V and 4 bases at J, with 7 bases between. CDR1 is SGHRS, CDR2 YFSETQ, per germline. For the CDR3, the DNA is TGCGCCAGCAGCTTAGGGGGATACGAGCAGTACTTC. Protein: CASSLGGYEQYF.

This chain links TRBV12-3 or TRBV12-4 with TRBJ2-5, with D possibly TRBD2 on 6 matching bases. The ends were cut back, 8 bases at V and 5 bases at J, with 15 bases in the middle. This CDR3 is built from 13 residues. The chain's CDR3 is CASWDSLGETQYF. The DNA of the CDR3 is TGTGCCAGCTGGGACTCCCTCGGGGAGACCCAGTACTTC.

The rearrangement uses TRBV2 and TRBJ1-6; D call uncertain. The CDR3 spans 13 residues. The V gene's germline CDR1 is SNHLY and CDR2 FYNNEI. Trimming took 0 bases from V and 11 from J, leaving 8 bases between them. This chain's CDR3 is CASSEAADPPLHF. CDR3 in DNA: TGTGCCAGCAGTGAAGCGGCGGATCCACCCCTCCACTTT.

V and J are TRBV5-1 and TRBJ2-2; TRBD1 matches 7 bases. The germline V gene has CDR1 SGHRS and CDR2 YFSETQ. Trimming cost V 3 bases and J 3 bases; bases outside gene matches: 5. There are 15 residues in the CDR3. The CDR3 nucleotides read TGCGCCAGCAGCTCTCAGGGGGTGGACACCGGGGAGCTGTTTTTT. This codes for CASSSQGVDTGELFF.

The J gene is TRBJ2-2, the V gene TRBV28, with TRBD2 matching over 11 bases. The CDR3 contains 16 residues. Looked up from germline, CDR1 is MDHEN and CDR2 is SYDVKM. The trim removed 5 bases at V and 5 bases at J, leaving 7 bases unmatched. DNA of the CDR3: TGTGCCAGCAGTCTCCCAACTAGCGGGAGTACCGGGGAGCTGTTTTTT. It yields the protein CASSLPTSGSTGELFF.

The chain combines TRBV28 with TRBJ1-6; 11 bases map to TRBD1. Germline V gives CDR1 MDHEN, CDR2 SYDVKM. Unmatched junction bases numbered 8, after V lost 2 bases and J lost 8 bases. The CDR3 contains 17 residues. CDR3 sequence (DNA): TGTGCCAGCAGTTTAGGGGGACAGGGGGTCAAGGATTCACCCCTCCACTTT. This translates into CASSLGGQGVKDSPLHF.

V gene TRBV5-1 combines with J gene TRBJ1-2; tentatively, D is TRBD1 (5 bases). The CDR3 totals 12 residues. Trimming took 5 bases from V and 4 from J, leaving 9 bases between them. CDR1 and CDR2 (germline): SGHRS, YFSETQ. The CDR3 coding sequence is TGCGCCAGCAGGGGTGACAGCTATGGCTACACCTTC. It codes for CASRGDSYGYTF.

The chain is built from TRBV30 and TRBJ1-1, with D perhaps TRBD1 (5 bases). Between the trimmed V and J ends, which lost 3 bases and 6 bases, there was a span of 11 bases. CDR1 and CDR2 from the germline V gene are GTSNPN and SVGIG (reference sequence). The CDR3 extends over 12 amino acids. The chain's CDR3 is CAWRDQGPEAFF. CDR3 DNA: TGTGCCTGGAGAGACCAGGGTCCTGAAGCTTTCTTT.

This clone was observed once. The chain has TRBV28 and TRBJ2-3; TRBD2 aligns across 10 bases. There are 16 residues in the CDR3. CDR1 is MDHEN, CDR2 SYDVKM, per germline. Trimming at V came to 4 bases and at J to 3 bases, leaving 7 bases not matched to a gene. CDR3 DNA: TGTGCCAGCAGTTACGGACTAGCGGAAGCGACAGATACGCAGTATTTT. Its translation: CASSYGLAEATDTQYF.

The chain is built from TRBV3-1 (or the pseudogene TRBV3-2) and TRBJ1-1, with unresolved D. Germline V gives CDR1 LGHDT, CDR2 YNNKEL (reference sequence). The CDR3 contains 13 residues. The V gene lost 4 bases and the J gene lost 0 bases, with 6 bases spanning the gap. CDR3 DNA sequence: TGTGCCAGCAGCCCTACGATGAACACTGAAGCTTTCTTT. This codes for CASSPTMNTEAFF.

V is TRBV7-3 and J is TRBJ2-3, with 8 bases lining up with TRBD2. The trim removed 5 bases at V and 5 bases at J, leaving 9 bases unmatched. The CDR3 consists of 15 residues. Germline loops: CDR1 SGHTA, CDR2 FQGTGA. For the CDR3, the DNA is TGTGCCAGCAGCCGAAGAGCGGGAGTTTTAGATACGCAGTATTTT. Protein sequence: CASSRRAGVLDTQYF.

The CDR3 is CAWSRGLLYEQYF. The DNA for the CDR3 is TGTGCCTGGAGTCGAGGATTACTCTACGAGCAGTACTTC. V is TRBV30 and J is TRBJ2-7, with D unclear. The CDR3 has 13 residues. Trimming took off 2 bases at V and 3 bases at J, with 11 bases between the two ends. CDR1 GTSNPN and CDR2 SVGIG come from the germline V gene (reference sequence).

The gene calls are TRBV5-1 and TRBJ1-2; 7 bases line up with TRBD1. Germline trimming cut 1 base from V and 6 bases from J; bases unmatched to any gene: 6. The CDR3 length is 14 residues. Germline V gene sequence: CDR1 SGHRS, CDR2 YFSETQ. DNA for the CDR3: TGCGCCAGCAGCTTGATCACAGGGGAGGATGGCTACACCTTC. This gives the protein CASSLITGEDGYTF.